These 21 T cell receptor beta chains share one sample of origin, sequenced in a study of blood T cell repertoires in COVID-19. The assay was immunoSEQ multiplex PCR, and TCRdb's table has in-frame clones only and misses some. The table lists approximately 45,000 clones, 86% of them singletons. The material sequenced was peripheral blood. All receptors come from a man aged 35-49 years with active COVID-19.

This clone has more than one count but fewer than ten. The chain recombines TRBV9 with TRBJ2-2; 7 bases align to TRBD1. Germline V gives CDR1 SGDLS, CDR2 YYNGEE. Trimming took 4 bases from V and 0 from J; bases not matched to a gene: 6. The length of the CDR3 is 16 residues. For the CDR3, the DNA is TGTGCCAGCAGCCCGTGGGACAGCGCGAACACCGGGGAGCTGTTTTTT. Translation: CASSPWDSANTGELFF. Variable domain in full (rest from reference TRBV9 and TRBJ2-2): DSGVTQTPKHLITATGQRVTLRCSPRSGDLSVYWYQQSLDQGLQFLIQYYNGEERAKGNILERFSAQQFPDLHSELNLSSLELGDSALYFCASSPWDSANTGELFFGEGSRLTVL.

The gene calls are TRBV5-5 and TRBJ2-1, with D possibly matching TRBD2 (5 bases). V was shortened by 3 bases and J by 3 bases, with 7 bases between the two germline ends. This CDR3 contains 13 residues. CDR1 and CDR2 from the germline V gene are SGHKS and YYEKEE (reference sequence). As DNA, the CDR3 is TGTGCCAGCAGCTACGGGGTCTACAATGAGCAGTTCTTC. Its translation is CASSYGVYNEQFF.

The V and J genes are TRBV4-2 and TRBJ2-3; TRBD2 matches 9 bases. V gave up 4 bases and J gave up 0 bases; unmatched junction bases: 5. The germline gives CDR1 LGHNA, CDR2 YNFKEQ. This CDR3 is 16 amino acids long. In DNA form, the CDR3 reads TGTGCCAGCAGCCCGGGACTAGCCAGAAGCACAGATACGCAGTATTTT. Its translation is CASSPGLARSTDTQYF.

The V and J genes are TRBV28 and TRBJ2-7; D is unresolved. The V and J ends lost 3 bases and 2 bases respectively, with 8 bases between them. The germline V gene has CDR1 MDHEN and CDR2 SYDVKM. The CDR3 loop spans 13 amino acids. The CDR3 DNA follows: TGTGCCAGCAGTTTGTATCTAGCCTACGAGCAGTACTTC. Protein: CASSLYLAYEQYF. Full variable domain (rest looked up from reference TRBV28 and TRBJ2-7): DVKVTQSSRYLVKRTGEKVFLECVQDMDHENMFWYRQDPGLGLRLIYFSYDVKMKEKGDIPEGYSVSREKKERFSLILESASTNQTSMYLCASSLYLAYEQYFGPGTRLTVT.

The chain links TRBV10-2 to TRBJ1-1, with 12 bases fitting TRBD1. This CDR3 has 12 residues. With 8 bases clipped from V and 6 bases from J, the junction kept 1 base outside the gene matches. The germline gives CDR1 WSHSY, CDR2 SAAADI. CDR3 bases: TGCGCCAGCCGGGACAGGGGGCCTGAAGCTTTCTTT. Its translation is CASRDRGPEAFF.

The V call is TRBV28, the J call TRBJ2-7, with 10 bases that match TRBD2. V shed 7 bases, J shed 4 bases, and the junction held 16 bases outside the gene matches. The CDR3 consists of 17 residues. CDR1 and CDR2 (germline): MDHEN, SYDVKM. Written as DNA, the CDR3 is TGTGCCAGCATCCTTCATGGCCCCACTAGCGGGGCTTACGAGCAGTACTTC. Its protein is CASILHGPTSGAYEQYF.

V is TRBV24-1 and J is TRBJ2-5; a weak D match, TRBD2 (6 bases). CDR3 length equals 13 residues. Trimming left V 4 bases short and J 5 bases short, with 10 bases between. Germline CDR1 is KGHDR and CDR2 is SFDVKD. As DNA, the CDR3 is TGTGCCACCAGTGAATGGGAGGAGGAGACCCAGTACTTC. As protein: CATSEWEEETQYF.

As DNA, the CDR3 is TGTGCCAGTAGCCCCCCGACTAGCTCTCACGAGCAGTACTTC. This encodes CASSPPTSSHEQYF. This chain joins TRBV19 and TRBJ2-7, with 7 bases lining up with TRBD2. Per germline, CDR1 LNHDA and CDR2 SQIVND (reference sequence). V shed 6 bases, J shed 5 bases, and the junction held 10 bases outside the gene matches. This CDR3 has 14 residues.

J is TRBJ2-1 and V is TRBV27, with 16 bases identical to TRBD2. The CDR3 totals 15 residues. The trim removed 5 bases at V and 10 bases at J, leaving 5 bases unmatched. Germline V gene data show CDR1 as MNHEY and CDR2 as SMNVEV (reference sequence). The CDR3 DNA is TGTGCCAGCAGTCCAAGGGGACTAGCGGGAGGGGAGCAGTTCTTC. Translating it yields CASSPRGLAGGEQFF.

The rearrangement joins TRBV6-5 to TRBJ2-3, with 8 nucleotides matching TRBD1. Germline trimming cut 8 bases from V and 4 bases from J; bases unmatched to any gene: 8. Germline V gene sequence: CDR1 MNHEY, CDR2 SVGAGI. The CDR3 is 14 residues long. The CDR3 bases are TGTGCCAGCGAGGACAGGGAGGCATCAGATACGCAGTATTTT. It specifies CASEDREASDTQYF.

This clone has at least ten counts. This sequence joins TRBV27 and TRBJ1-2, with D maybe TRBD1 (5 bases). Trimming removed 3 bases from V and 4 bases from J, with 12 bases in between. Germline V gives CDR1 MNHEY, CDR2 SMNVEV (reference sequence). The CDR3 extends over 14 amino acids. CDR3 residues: CASSFPGRIYGYTF. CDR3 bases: TGTGCCAGCAGTTTTCCAGGGAGGATCTATGGCTACACCTTC.

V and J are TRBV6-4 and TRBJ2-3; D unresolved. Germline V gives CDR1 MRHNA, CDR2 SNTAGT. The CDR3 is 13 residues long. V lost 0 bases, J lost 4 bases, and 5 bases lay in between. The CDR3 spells CASSDSEADTQYF. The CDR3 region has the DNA TGTGCCAGCAGTGACTCTGAGGCAGATACGCAGTATTTT.

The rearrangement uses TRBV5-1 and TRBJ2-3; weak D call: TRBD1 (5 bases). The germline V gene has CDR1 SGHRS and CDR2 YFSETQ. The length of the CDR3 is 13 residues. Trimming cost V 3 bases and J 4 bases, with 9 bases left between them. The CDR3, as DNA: TGCGCCAGCAGCTCGGACATCGCAGATACGCAGTATTTT. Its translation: CASSSDIADTQYF.

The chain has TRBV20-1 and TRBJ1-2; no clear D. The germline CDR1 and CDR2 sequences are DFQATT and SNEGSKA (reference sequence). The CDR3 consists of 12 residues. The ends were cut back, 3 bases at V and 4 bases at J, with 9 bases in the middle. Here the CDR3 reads CSASSQFYGYTF. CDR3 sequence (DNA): TGCAGTGCTAGTTCGCAGTTCTATGGCTACACCTTC.

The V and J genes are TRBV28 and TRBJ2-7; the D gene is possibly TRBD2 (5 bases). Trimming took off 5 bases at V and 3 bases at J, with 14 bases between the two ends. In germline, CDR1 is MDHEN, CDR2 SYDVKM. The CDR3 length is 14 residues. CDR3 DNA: TGTGCCAGCAGTCCTGGAGGCTCCTACTACGAGCAGTACTTC. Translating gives CASSPGGSYYEQYF.

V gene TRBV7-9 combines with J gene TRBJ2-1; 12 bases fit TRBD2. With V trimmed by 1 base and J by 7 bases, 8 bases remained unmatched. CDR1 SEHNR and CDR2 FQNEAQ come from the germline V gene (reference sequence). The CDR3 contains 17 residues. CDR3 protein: CASSLGTSGTVRNEQFF. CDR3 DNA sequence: TGTGCCAGCAGCTTAGGGACTAGCGGGACAGTAAGGAATGAGCAGTTCTTC.

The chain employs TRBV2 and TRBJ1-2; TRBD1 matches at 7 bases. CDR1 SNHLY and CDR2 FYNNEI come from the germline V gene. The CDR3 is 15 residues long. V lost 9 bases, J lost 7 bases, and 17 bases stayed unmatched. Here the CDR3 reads CASQLTGISLSGYTF. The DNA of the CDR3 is TGTGCCAGTCAACTGACAGGGATCAGTTTGAGTGGCTACACCTTC.

CDR3 in amino acids: CASSQGVAGAQETQYF. CDR3 coding DNA: TGTGCCAGCAGCCAAGGGGTAGCGGGAGCTCAAGAGACCCAGTACTTC. The chain has TRBV3-1 (or the pseudogene TRBV3-2) and TRBJ2-5, with 9 positions matching TRBD2. There are 16 residues in the CDR3. V shed 1 base, J shed 2 bases, and the junction held 5 bases outside the gene matches. Per germline, CDR1 LGHDT and CDR2 YNNKEL (reference sequence).

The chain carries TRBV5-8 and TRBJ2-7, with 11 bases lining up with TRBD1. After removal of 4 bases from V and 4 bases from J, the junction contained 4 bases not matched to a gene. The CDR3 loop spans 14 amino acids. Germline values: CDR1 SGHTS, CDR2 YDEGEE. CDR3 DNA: TGTGCCAGCAGCGGACAGGGGGCGTCTTACGAGCAGTACTTC. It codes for CASSGQGASYEQYF.

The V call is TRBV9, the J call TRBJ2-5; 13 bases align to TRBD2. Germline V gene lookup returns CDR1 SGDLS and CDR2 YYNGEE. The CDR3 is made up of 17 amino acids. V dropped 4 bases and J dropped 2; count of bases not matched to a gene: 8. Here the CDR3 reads CASSSRTSGSLQETQYF. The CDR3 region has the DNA TGTGCCAGCAGCTCCCGGACTAGCGGGAGTTTACAAGAGACCCAGTACTTC.

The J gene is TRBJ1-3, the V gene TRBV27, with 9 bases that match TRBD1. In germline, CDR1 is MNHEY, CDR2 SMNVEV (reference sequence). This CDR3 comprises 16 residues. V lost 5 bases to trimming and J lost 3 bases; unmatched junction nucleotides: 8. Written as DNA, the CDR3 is TGTGCCAGCAGTCCAAACAGGGGGCTAGATGGAAACACCATATATTTT. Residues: CASSPNRGLDGNTIYF.